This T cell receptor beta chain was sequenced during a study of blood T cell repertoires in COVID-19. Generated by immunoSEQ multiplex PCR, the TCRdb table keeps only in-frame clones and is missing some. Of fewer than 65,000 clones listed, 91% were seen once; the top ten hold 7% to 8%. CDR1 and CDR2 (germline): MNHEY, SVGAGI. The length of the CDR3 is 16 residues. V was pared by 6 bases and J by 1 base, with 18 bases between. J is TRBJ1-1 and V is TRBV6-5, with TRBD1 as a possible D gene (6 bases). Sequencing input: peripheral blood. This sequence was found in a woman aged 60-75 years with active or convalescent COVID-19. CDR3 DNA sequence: TGTGCCAGCAGATACGGACGGGGGGCCGAGAACACTGAAGCTTTCTTT. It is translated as CASRYGRGAENTEAFF.